The present TCR beta chain was sequenced within a study of shared clonotypes between healthy human individuals. Once extracted for a subset, genomic DNA was divided evenly among several immunoSEQ plates. Assay: immunoSEQ multiplex PCR; the TCRdb copy retains only in-frame clones and omits some. The sample holds around 350,000 clones; less than 75% are singletons and the top ten take about 9.4%. This clone was seen a few times. Its specificity is not known. Study-level findings and limits: Naive subsets usually exceeded memory subsets in estimated richness. Among non-shared clonotypes, generation probabilities were lower than among those shared by all four donors. Tissues were not sampled, only blood, and their repertoires likely differ.

CDR1 LNHDA and CDR2 SQIVND come from the germline V gene (reference sequence). Trimming pared 6 bases from V and 0 bases from J, leaving 17 bases between. The CDR3 runs to 16 residues. Sequencing used memory CD4+ T cells sorted from blood. Subset denoted: CD45RA-negative fraction. The chain has TRBV19 and TRBJ1-2; D is unclear. This TCR was sampled from a man aged 25 to 40 in good health. This chain's CDR3 is CASRPSAEAPNYGYTF. DNA for the CDR3: TGTGCCAGTAGGCCCTCCGCGGAGGCCCCTAACTATGGCTACACCTTC.